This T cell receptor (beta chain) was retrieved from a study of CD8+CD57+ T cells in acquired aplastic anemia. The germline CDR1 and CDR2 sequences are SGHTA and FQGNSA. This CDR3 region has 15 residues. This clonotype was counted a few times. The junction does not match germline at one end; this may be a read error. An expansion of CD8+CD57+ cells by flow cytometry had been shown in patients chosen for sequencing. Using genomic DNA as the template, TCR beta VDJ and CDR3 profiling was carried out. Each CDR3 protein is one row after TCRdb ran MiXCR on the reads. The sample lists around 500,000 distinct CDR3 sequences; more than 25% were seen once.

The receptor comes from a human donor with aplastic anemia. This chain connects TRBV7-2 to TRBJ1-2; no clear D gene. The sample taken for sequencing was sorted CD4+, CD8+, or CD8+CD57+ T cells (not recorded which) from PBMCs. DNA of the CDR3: TGTGCCAGCAGTTTAGGAGGAAGGGAGAACTATGGCTACACCTTC. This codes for CASSLGGRENYGYTF.